This T cell receptor (beta chain) comes out of a study of naive and memory T cell subsets. Whole-study findings and limits: A few larger clonotypes appeared in naive repertoires, especially CD8, possibly memory cells re-expressing CD45RA. Over 95% of naive TCR sequences appeared only once after error correction, unlike memory subsets.

Four subsets defined by CD45RA and CD27 were sorted after CD3, CD4, CD8 and live/dead staining. Two oligonucleotides, mixed equimolar, formed the beta constant-region primer covering TRBC1 and TRBC2. Ligated cDNA was amplified by four rounds of PCR with nested alpha and beta constant-region primers and SP2. TCRdb ran MiXCR on the UMI-ligation and nested PCR reads and lists one entry per CDR3 protein. The profile covers approximately 100,000 distinct CDR3 sequences, with more than 12% appearing a single time and 2.8% taken by the ten largest. Trimming took off 0 bases at V and 1 base at J, with 12 bases between the two ends. Germline assignment: CDR1 SEHNR and CDR2 FQNEAQ (reference sequence). The CDR3 has 16 residues. This clonotype was picked up a small number of times. Its antigen is still unknown.

This chain joins TRBV7-9 and TRBJ2-5, with a possible D match to TRBD2 (6 bases). The sequenced sample consisted of naive CD8+ T cells from blood. The receptor was isolated from a human donor in good health. This CDR3 is CASSLALSGLQETQYF. CDR3 sequence (DNA): TGTGCCAGCAGCTTAGCGCTTAGCGGCCTCCAAGAGACCCAGTACTTC.